This record concerns one TCR beta chain sequence. The target antigen is unknown. The data originate from a study of identical twins. Whole-study results and caveats: Sequences that were out-of-frame, alpha and twin-shared displayed an excess of low generation probability. Not following the same donors, the study drew its conclusions from cross-sectional statistical analysis. For cord blood, abundant beta clonotypes had fewer insertions, unlike memory repertoires, which showed none.

TCRdb used MiXCR to reprocess the 5' RACE reads, holding one entry per CDR3 protein. The top ten clones hold roughly 0.9% of a sample with about 700,000 distinct CDR3 sequences, less than 10% of them seen once. With 1 base clipped from V and 8 bases from J, the junction kept 10 bases outside the gene matches. Germline CDR1 and CDR2: DFQATT and SNEGSKA (reference sequence). The CDR3 is made up of 15 amino acids. These data were likewise used in another study, on yellow fever vaccine responses in identical twins. As that report states: On the reported evidence, twins' vaccine T cell responses seemed partly convergent and partly personalized.

The V call is TRBV20-1, the J call TRBJ1-2; 10 bases map to TRBD1. The sequencing sample was made of PBMCs. The source of this sequence is a woman between 18 and 29 years old in good health. CDR3 bases: TGCAGTGCTAGAGCCGCCGGGACAGGGGATCGGGGCTACACCTTC. Its translation is CSARAAGTGDRGYTF.